The 18 T cell receptor beta chains below were found in one sample sequenced in a study of cytomegalovirus exposure and HLA in healthy donors. PCR primers comprised 60 Vbeta and 13 Jbeta primers. Assay: immunoSEQ multiplex PCR; the TCRdb copy retains only in-frame clones and omits some. The sample shows some 140,000 clones, 76% of them seen only once. The sample taken for sequencing was PBMCs. The origin of the receptors is a man between 35 and 55 years old in good health and CMV-seronegative.

V gene TRBV7-2 combines with J gene TRBJ2-4; 8 bases are shared with TRBD1. The J segment lost 1 base and the V segment lost 6 bases, leaving 5 bases of the junction unmatched. The length of the CDR3 is 15 residues. Germline lookup yields CDR1 SGHTA and CDR2 FQGNSA. The CDR3 loop reads CASRPQGAAKNIQYF. The CDR3 region has the DNA TGTGCCAGCAGACCTCAGGGGGCCGCCAAAAACATTCAGTACTTC.

The chain uses TRBV6-5 and TRBJ1-2; D ambiguous. CDR1 MNHEY and CDR2 SVGAGI come from the germline V gene. V was clipped by 3 bases and J by 8 bases, with 13 bases between them. The CDR3 has 13 residues. In nucleotides, the CDR3 is TGTGCCAGCAGTTATTTACCGGGCGGGGGCTACACCTTC. Its translation: CASSYLPGGGYTF.

This clone appeared a few times. The J gene is TRBJ1-5, the V gene TRBV2, with TRBD1 matching over 7 bases. Germline V gene sequence: CDR1 SNHLY, CDR2 FYNNEI. The CDR3 sequence is 16 residues long. V shed 3 bases and J 6 bases; nucleotides not matched to a gene: 11. The CDR3 bases are TGTGCCAGCAGTGATCAAGGACAGGCCGGGGGTCAGCCCCAGCATTTT. It yields the protein CASSDQGQAGGQPQHF.

The rearrangement links TRBV7-9 to TRBJ2-5; 7 nucleotides agree with TRBD2. Germline loops: CDR1 SEHNR, CDR2 FQNEAQ (reference sequence). Germline trimming cut 5 bases from V and 7 bases from J; bases unmatched to any gene: 10. The CDR3 loop spans 14 amino acids. CDR3 in amino acids: CASSPGAGVATQYF. CDR3 sequence (DNA): TGTGCCAGCAGCCCTGGGGCGGGAGTGGCGACCCAGTACTTC.

The chain uses TRBV6-1 and TRBJ2-7, with 8 nucleotides matching TRBD1. CDR1 and CDR2 (germline): MNHNS, SASEGT. The CDR3 totals 14 residues. The J segment lost 3 bases and the V segment lost 7 bases, leaving 8 bases of the junction unmatched. CDR3 amino acids: CASNRAGGIYEQYF. The DNA for the CDR3 is TGTGCCAGCAACAGGGCAGGGGGCATCTACGAGCAGTACTTC.

The rearrangement uses TRBV15 and TRBJ2-2; 7 nucleotides line up with TRBD2. The CDR3 runs 13 residues. Trimming took 5 bases from V and 8 from J; bases not matched to a gene: 5. Germline V gene data show CDR1 as LNHNV and CDR2 as YYDKDF (reference sequence). CDR3 bases: TGTGCCACCAGCGAGGCGGGAGAGGGGGAGCTGTTTTTT. Amino acid sequence: CATSEAGEGELFF.

Note on this clone: The sample contains more than one DNA sequence encoding this CDR3. The chain recombines TRBV28 with TRBJ1-1, with 10 bases that match TRBD1. After removal of 4 bases from V and 6 bases from J, the junction contained 2 bases not matched to a gene. Looked up from germline, CDR1 is MDHEN and CDR2 is SYDVKM. The CDR3 spans 13 residues. The CDR3 loop reads CASSSGQGAEAFF. In DNA form, the CDR3 reads TGTGCCAGCAGTTCAGGACAGGGGGCTGAAGCTTTCTTT. Drawing the rest from reference TRBV28 and TRBJ1-1, the complete variable domain is DVKVTQSSRYLVKRTGEKVFLECVQDMDHENMFWYRQDPGLGLRLIYFSYDVKMKEKGDIPEGYSVSREKKERFSLILESASTNQTSMYLCASSSGQGAEAFFGQGTRLTVV.

V usage is TRBV6-5 and J usage is TRBJ2-7; a weak D match, TRBD1 (6 bases). This CDR3 contains 14 residues. V shed 6 bases and J shed 0 bases, with 12 bases lying between them. Germline V gene lookup returns CDR1 MNHEY and CDR2 SVGAGI. CDR3 DNA: TGTGCCAGCAGACCCGGACAGAGCTCCTACGAGCAGTACTTC. This translates into CASRPGQSSYEQYF.

The chain links TRBV7-2 to TRBJ2-1; 9 bases map to TRBD1. The CDR3 covers 13 residues. Germline CDR1 and CDR2: SGHTA and FQGNSA. The V segment lost 5 bases and the J segment 8 bases; nucleotides outside the gene matches: 4. CDR3 bases: TGTGCCAGCAGCCGGGACAGGGAAGATGAGCAGTTCTTC. Translated, it gives CASSRDREDEQFF.

V and J are TRBV28 and TRBJ1-2; no clear D gene. V gave up 1 base and J gave up 7 bases, with 7 bases separating them. Looked up from germline, CDR1 is MDHEN and CDR2 is SYDVKM. CDR3 size: 12 residues. The CDR3 is CASSLFGFGYTF. DNA for the CDR3: TGTGCCAGCAGTTTATTCGGGTTTGGCTACACCTTC.

This chain connects TRBV21-1 to TRBJ1-1; the table's D call TRBD1 went unverified against the DNA. TRBV21-1 is annotated as a pseudogene. There are 17 residues in the CDR3. The CDR3 nucleotides read TGTGCCAGCAGCAAAGGTGGACCACACAGGGGTCATACTGAAGCTTTCTTT. Translating it yields CASSKGGPHRGHTEAFF.

CDR3 amino acids: CASSSRDRGQYEQYF. In DNA form, the CDR3 reads TGTGCCAGCAGCTCCCGGGACAGGGGGCAATACGAGCAGTACTTC. The chain links TRBV7-8 to TRBJ2-7; the match to TRBD1 covers 12 bases. Looked up from germline, CDR1 is SGHVS and CDR2 is FQNEAQ. The CDR3 spans 15 residues. V lost 4 bases to trimming and J lost 4 bases; unmatched junction nucleotides: 5.

The chain couples TRBV19 to TRBJ1-3; 7 bases match TRBD1. The CDR3 consists of 13 residues. V lost 11 bases and J lost 3; bases outside the gene matches: 7. Germline CDR1 and CDR2: LNHDA and SQIVND (reference sequence). The CDR3 is CAGHHRGGNTIYF. The DNA for the CDR3 is TGTGCCGGTCATCACAGGGGTGGAAACACCATATATTTT.

The chain has TRBV28 and TRBJ2-5; 11 bases are a match to TRBD1. The germline V gene encodes CDR1 MDHEN and CDR2 SYDVKM. The ends lost 6 bases at V and 5 bases at J; junction bases unmatched: 8. The CDR3 length is 15 residues. CDR3 region: CASRRGQGARETQYF. The CDR3 region has the DNA TGTGCCAGCAGACGTGGACAGGGGGCGCGGGAGACCCAGTACTTC.

The chain joins TRBV30 to TRBJ2-1; D remains unclear. V dropped 4 bases and J dropped 8 bases, with 18 bases sitting between them. CDR3 length: 14 residues. CDR1 and CDR2 (germline): GTSNPN, SVGIG (reference sequence). In DNA, the CDR3 is TGTGCCTGGACTCTGGGCCCCGGTCCCCATGAGCAGTTCTTC. Translating it yields CAWTLGPGPHEQFF. Full variable domain (missing parts from reference TRBV30 and TRBJ2-1): SQTIHQWPATLVQPVGSPLSLECTVEGTSNPNLYWYRQAAGRGLQLLFYSVGIGQISSEVPQNLSASRPQDRQFILSSKKLLLSDSGFYLCAWTLGPGPHEQFFGPGTRLTVL.

This chain uses TRBV6-6 with TRBJ2-5; 9 positions match TRBD2. CDR1 and CDR2 from the germline V gene are MNHNY and SVGAGI (reference sequence). This CDR3 contains 13 residues. V shed 6 bases and J 7 bases; nucleotides not matched to a gene: 6. The CDR3 DNA reads as TGTGCCAGCAGGCGGGGGGGCCCTGGGACCCAGTACTTC. Translated, it gives CASRRGGPGTQYF.

The CDR3 DNA reads TGTGCCATCAGTGAGCAGGGGGCCAGCACTGAAGCTTTCTTT. Amino acids: CAISEQGASTEAFF. V and J are TRBV10-3 and TRBJ1-1; 8 bases line up with TRBD1. Germline CDR1 is ENHRY and CDR2 is SYGVKD. The CDR3 contains 14 residues. V was clipped by 2 bases and J by 4 bases; unmatched bases: 3.

In this sample, this clone turned up a few times. J is TRBJ1-1 and V is TRBV19; TRBD1 aligns across 8 bases. This CDR3 has 16 amino acids. Germline CDR1 is LNHDA and CDR2 is SQIVND (reference sequence). After removal of 5 bases from V and 1 base from J, the junction contained 9 bases not matched to a gene. CDR3 loop: CASSATGERGNTEAFF. In DNA, the CDR3 is TGTGCCAGTAGTGCGACAGGGGAGAGAGGGAACACTGAAGCTTTCTTT.